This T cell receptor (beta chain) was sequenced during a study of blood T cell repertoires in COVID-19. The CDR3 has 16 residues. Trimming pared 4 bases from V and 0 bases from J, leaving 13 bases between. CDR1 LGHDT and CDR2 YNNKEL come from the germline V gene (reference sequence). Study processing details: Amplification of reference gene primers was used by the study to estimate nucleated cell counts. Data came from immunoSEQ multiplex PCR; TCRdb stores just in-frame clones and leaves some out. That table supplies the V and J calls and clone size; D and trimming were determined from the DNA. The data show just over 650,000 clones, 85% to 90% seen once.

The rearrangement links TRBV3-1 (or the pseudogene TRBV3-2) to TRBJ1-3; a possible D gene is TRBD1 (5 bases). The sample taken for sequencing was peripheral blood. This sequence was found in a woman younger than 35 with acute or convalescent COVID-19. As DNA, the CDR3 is TGTGCCAGCAGCCCTCCCCGACAGATCTCTGGAAACACCATATATTTT. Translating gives CASSPPRQISGNTIYF.